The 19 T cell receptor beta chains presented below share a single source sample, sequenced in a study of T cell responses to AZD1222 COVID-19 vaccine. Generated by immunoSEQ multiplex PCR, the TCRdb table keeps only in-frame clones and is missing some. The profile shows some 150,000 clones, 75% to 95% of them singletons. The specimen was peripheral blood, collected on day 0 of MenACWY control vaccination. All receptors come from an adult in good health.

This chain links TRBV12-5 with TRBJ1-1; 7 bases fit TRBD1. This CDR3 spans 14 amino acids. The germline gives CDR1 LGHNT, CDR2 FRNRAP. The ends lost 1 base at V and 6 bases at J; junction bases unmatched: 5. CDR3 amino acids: CASGLGQGGSEAFF. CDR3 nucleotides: TGTGCTAGTGGTTTGGGACAGGGAGGTTCTGAAGCTTTCTTT.

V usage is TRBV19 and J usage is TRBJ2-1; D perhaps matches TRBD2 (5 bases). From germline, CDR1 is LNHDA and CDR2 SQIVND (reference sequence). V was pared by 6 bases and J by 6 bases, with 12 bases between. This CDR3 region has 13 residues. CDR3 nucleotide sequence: TGTGCCAGTAGCCCGGACTCAAGCAATGAGCAGTTCTTC. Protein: CASSPDSSNEQFF.

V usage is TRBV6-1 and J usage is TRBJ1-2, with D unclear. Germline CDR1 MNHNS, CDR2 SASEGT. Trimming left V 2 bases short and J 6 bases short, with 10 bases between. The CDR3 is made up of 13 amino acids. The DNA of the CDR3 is TGTGCCAGCAGTGAAAGGTGGGTGGATGGCTACACCTTC. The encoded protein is CASSERWVDGYTF.

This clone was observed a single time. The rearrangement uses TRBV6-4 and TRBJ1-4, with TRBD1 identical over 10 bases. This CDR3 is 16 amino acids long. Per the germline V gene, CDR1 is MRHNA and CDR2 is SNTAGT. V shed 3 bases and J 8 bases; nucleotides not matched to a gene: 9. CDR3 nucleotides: TGTGCCAGCAGTGAAAGCCTAGACAGGGGGCACGAAAAACTGTTTTTT. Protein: CASSESLDRGHEKLFF.

The CDR3 nucleotides read TGTGCCAGCAGTACGACCCCCGAACAGCCCCAGCATTTT. Encoded protein: CASSTTPEQPQHF. The V and J genes are TRBV27 and TRBJ1-5; D is uncertain. This CDR3 is built from 13 residues. From germline, CDR1 is MNHEY and CDR2 SMNVEV (reference sequence). V was cut by 5 bases and J by 7 bases, with 12 bases left in between.

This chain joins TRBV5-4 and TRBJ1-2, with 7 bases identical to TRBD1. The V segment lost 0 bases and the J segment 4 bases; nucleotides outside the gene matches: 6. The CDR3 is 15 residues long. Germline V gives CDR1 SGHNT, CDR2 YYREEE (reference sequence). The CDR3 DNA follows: TGTGCCAGCAGCTTGGACGCGGGACAGATCTATGGCTACACCTTC. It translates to CASSLDAGQIYGYTF. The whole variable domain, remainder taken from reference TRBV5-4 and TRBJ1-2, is ETGVTQSPTHLIKTRGQQVTLRCSSQSGHNTVSWYQQALGQGPQFIFQYYREEENGRGNFPPRFSGLQFPNYSSELNVNALELDDSALYLCASSLDAGQIYGYTFGSGTRLTVV.

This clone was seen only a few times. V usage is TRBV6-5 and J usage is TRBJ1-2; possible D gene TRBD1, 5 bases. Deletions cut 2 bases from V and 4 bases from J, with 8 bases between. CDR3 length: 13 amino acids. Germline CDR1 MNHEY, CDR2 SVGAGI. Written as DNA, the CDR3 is TGTGCCAGCAGTTACGACGGGGGCTATGGCTACACCTTC. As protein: CASSYDGGYGYTF.

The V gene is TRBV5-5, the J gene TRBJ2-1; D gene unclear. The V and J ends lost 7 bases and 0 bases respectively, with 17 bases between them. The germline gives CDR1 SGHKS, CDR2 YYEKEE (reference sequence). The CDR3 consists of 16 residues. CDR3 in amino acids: CASFPSGSSSYNEQFF. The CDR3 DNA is TGTGCCAGCTTCCCTTCGGGCAGCAGCTCCTACAATGAGCAGTTCTTC.

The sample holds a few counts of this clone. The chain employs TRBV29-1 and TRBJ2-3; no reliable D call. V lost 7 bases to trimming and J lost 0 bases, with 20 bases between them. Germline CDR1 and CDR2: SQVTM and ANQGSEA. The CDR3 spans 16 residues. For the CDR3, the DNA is TGCAGCGCCGCACCCAGTGGGGATCCTAGCACAGATACGCAGTATTTT. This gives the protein CSAAPSGDPSTDTQYF.

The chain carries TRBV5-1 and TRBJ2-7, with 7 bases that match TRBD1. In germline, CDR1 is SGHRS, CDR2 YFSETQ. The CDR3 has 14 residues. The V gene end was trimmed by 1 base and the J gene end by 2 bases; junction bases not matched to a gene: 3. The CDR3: CASSLQDRAYEQYF. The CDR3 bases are TGCGCCAGCAGCTTGCAAGACAGGGCCTACGAGCAGTACTTC.

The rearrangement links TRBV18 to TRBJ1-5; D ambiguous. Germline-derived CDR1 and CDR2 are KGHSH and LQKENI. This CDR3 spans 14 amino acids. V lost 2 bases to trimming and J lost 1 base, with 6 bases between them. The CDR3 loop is CASSPKLSNQPQHF. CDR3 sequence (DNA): TGTGCCAGCTCACCAAAACTAAGCAATCAGCCCCAGCATTTT.

The CDR3 nucleotides read TGTGCCAGCAGTTACTCGAGTCGTATGCGGGATCAGCCCCAGCATTTT. This translates into CASSYSSRMRDQPQHF. This sequence joins TRBV6-2 or TRBV6-3 and TRBJ1-5, with D unresolved. CDR1 is MNHEY and CDR2 is SVGEGT in the germline V gene. Trimming left V 0 bases short and J 5 bases short, with 14 bases between. The CDR3 is 16 amino acids.

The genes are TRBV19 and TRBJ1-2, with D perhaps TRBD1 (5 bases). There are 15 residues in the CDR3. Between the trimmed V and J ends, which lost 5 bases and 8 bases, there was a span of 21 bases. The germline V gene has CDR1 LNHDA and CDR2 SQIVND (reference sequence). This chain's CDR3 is CASSPRDPGQKGYTF. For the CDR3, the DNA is TGTGCCAGTAGTCCCCGGGACCCAGGGCAGAAGGGCTACACCTTC. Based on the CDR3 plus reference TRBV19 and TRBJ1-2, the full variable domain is DGGITQSPKYLFRKEGQNVTLSCEQNLNHDAMYWYRQDPGQGLRLIYYSQIVNDFQKGDIAEGYSVSREKKESFPLTVTSAQKNPTAFYLCASSPRDPGQKGYTFGSGTRLTVV.

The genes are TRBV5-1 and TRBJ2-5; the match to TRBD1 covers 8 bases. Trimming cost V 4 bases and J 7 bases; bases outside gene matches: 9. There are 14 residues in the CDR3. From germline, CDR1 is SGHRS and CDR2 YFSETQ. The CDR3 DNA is TGCGCCAGCAGCGACACAGGGGGAGTGGGGACCCAGTACTTC. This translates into CASSDTGGVGTQYF.

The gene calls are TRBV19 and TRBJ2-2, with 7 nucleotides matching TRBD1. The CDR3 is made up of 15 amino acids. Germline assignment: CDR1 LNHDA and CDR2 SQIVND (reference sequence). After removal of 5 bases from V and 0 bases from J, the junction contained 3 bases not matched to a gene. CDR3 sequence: CASSSGTANTGELFF. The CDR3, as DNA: TGTGCCAGTAGTTCCGGGACAGCGAACACCGGGGAGCTGTTTTTT. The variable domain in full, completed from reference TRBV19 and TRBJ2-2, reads DGGITQSPKYLFRKEGQNVTLSCEQNLNHDAMYWYRQDPGQGLRLIYYSQIVNDFQKGDIAEGYSVSREKKESFPLTVTSAQKNPTAFYLCASSSGTANTGELFFGEGSRLTVL.

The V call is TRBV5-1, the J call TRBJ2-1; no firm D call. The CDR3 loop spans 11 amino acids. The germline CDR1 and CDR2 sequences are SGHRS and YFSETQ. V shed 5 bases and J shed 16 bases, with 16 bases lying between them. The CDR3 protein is CASRLGPDLFF. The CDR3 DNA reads TGCGCCAGCAGGTTAGGACCGGACCTTTTCTTC.

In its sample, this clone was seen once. In DNA, the CDR3 is TGTGCCAGCATTAGAGACAGGGGAACATGGGGCATTCAGTACTTC. This sequence encodes CASIRDRGTWGIQYF. The V and J genes are TRBV6-4 and TRBJ2-4; 8 bases line up with TRBD1. The germline gives CDR1 MRHNA, CDR2 SNTAGT. CDR3 length equals 15 residues. The V gene end was trimmed by 7 bases and the J gene end by 9 bases; junction bases not matched to a gene: 14.

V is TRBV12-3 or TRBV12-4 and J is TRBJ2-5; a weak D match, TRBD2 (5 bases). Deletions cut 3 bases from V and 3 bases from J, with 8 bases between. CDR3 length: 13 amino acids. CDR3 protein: CASSLRVKETQYF. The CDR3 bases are TGTGCCAGCAGTTTGCGGGTCAAAGAGACCCAGTACTTC.

The CDR3 region has the DNA TGTGCCTGGAGTGTACAGGGAATTCATGGCTACACCTTC. As protein: CAWSVQGIHGYTF. The chain couples TRBV30 to TRBJ1-2; tentatively, D is TRBD1 (6 bases). CDR3 size: 13 residues. From germline, CDR1 is GTSNPN and CDR2 SVGIG (reference sequence). V dropped 0 bases and J dropped 6 bases, with 11 bases sitting between them.